A single sample gave rise to the 26 T cell receptor beta chains below, sequenced in a study of control samples from healthy donors and cancer patients. Profiled with immunoSEQ multiplex PCR; TCRdb holds only in-frame clones, not every one. The data show about 46,000 clones, about 90% seen once. The sequenced sample consisted of PBMCs. The receptor set was obtained from a man aged 50 or older with head and neck cancer.

The rearrangement links TRBV6-5 to TRBJ2-3; D is undetermined. In germline, CDR1 is MNHEY, CDR2 SVGAGI. The ends were cut back, 5 bases at V and 5 bases at J, with 11 bases in the middle. The CDR3 sequence is 13 residues long. The CDR3 protein is CASSRTQRDTQYF. The CDR3 DNA reads TGTGCCAGCAGTAGGACCCAACGAGATACGCAGTATTTT.

The chain has TRBV23-1 and TRBJ1-6, with 8 bases aligning to TRBD1. TRBV23-1 is an ORF for which the function is uncertain. There are 19 residues in the CDR3. With 2 bases clipped from V and 4 bases from J, the junction kept 13 bases outside the gene matches. The CDR3 DNA sequence: TGCGCCAGCAGTCAACACTCGCCCGGACAGGGAAGGTATAATTCACCCCTCCACTTT. Encoded protein: CASSQHSPGQGRYNSPLHF.

This clone was observed a single time. V usage is TRBV7-3 and J usage is TRBJ2-7; possible D gene TRBD2, 6 bases. V was shortened by 5 bases and J by 3 bases, with 17 bases between the two germline ends. Germline V gene data show CDR1 as SGHTA and CDR2 as FQGTGA. This CDR3 has 15 residues. CDR3 sequence: CASSPVPDGGYEQYF. In DNA form, the CDR3 reads TGTGCCAGCAGCCCCGTGCCAGACGGGGGCTACGAGCAGTACTTC. The full variable domain, with the rest looked up from reference TRBV7-3 and TRBJ2-7, is GAGVSQTPSNKVTEKGKYVELRCDPISGHTALYWYRQSLGQGPEFLIYFQGTGAADDSGLPNDRFFAVRPEGSVSTLKIQRTERGDSAVYLCASSPVPDGGYEQYFGPGTRLTVT.

The V call is TRBV7-2, the J call TRBJ2-5; 13 bases match TRBD2. This CDR3 has 18 residues. V was pared by 1 base and J by 4 bases, with 9 bases of the junction left unmatched. Per the germline V gene, CDR1 is SGHTA and CDR2 is FQGNSA. The CDR3: CASSLGTSGGNPRETQYF. As DNA, the CDR3 is TGTGCCAGCAGCTTAGGGACTAGCGGGGGCAACCCGCGAGAGACCCAGTACTTC.

The gene calls are TRBV7-2 and TRBJ2-1; D call uncertain. Germline V lookup: CDR1 SGHTA, CDR2 FQGNSA. V gave up 0 bases and J gave up 9 bases, with 9 bases separating them. The CDR3 is made up of 13 amino acids. The CDR3 sequence: CASSLASLSEQFF. CDR3 sequence (DNA): TGTGCCAGCAGCTTAGCTAGCTTGAGTGAGCAGTTCTTC.

CDR3 nucleotides: TGTGCCAGCAGAAAGGGCAGGATTCTTGACTATTTCTTC. Protein product: CASRKGRILDYFF. The chain carries TRBV28 and TRBJ2-1, with TRBD2 as a possible D gene (5 bases). Trimming cost V 6 bases and J 16 bases, with 22 bases left between them. Germline CDR1 is MDHEN and CDR2 is SYDVKM. The CDR3 has 13 residues.

The CDR3 DNA reads as TGTGCCAGTAACAGGCGGACCGGGGAGCTGTTTTTT. It specifies CASNRRTGELFF. V gene TRBV19 combines with J gene TRBJ2-2; tentatively, D is TRBD1 (5 bases). V dropped 7 bases and J dropped 5 bases, with 8 bases sitting between them. This CDR3 region has 12 residues. Germline V gene sequence: CDR1 LNHDA, CDR2 SQIVND (reference sequence).

The CDR3: CATSDRWTGELFF. The CDR3 region has the DNA TGTGCCACCAGTGACAGGTGGACCGGGGAGCTGTTTTTT. The chain joins TRBV24-1 to TRBJ2-2; D unclear. The CDR3 covers 13 residues. Per the germline V gene, CDR1 is KGHDR and CDR2 is SFDVKD. The ends were cut back, 4 bases at V and 5 bases at J, with 7 bases in the middle.

The chain joins TRBV5-1 to TRBJ2-5, with 11 bases matching TRBD2. Trimming took 4 bases from V and 5 from J; bases not matched to a gene: 7. This CDR3 has 15 residues. The germline V gene has CDR1 SGHRS and CDR2 YFSETQ. The CDR3 sequence is CASSVDGTSGETQYF. The CDR3, as DNA: TGCGCCAGCAGCGTCGATGGGACTAGCGGTGAGACCCAGTACTTC.

The genes are TRBV28 and TRBJ1-4; the D gene is possibly TRBD1 (5 bases). Germline V gives CDR1 MDHEN, CDR2 SYDVKM. With 7 bases removed from V and 5 bases from J, the gap between germline ends came to 8 bases. The length of the CDR3 is 12 residues. CDR3 sequence reads: CASMGVNEKLFF. For the CDR3, the DNA is TGTGCCAGCATGGGGGTGAATGAAAAACTGTTTTTT.

J is TRBJ2-7 and V is TRBV4-3, with a weak D call TRBD2 (5 bases). This CDR3 spans 16 amino acids. Germline lookup yields CDR1 LGHNA and CDR2 YSLEER. V was cut by 0 bases and J by 2 bases, with 14 bases left in between. Written as DNA, the CDR3 is TGCGCCAGCAGCCAAGAAGCGGCAGGATCAACCTACGAGCAGTACTTC. Protein: CASSQEAAGSTYEQYF.

The chain has TRBV12-3 or TRBV12-4 and TRBJ1-1; unclear D gene. The V and J ends lost 6 bases and 5 bases respectively, with 10 bases between them. The CDR3 is 12 amino acids. The CDR3 region is CASSPTGTEAFF. CDR3 nucleotide sequence: TGTGCCAGCAGCCCGACGGGGACTGAAGCTTTCTTT.

The gene calls are TRBV4-1 and TRBJ2-7; 8 nucleotides agree with TRBD2. Germline CDR1 MGHRA, CDR2 YSYEKL. CDR3 size: 19 residues. The V gene end was trimmed by 3 bases and the J gene end by 0 bases; junction bases not matched to a gene: 16. CDR3 in DNA: TGCGCCAGCAGCCACAAATTGGGTAGCGGGACCGTACCCTCCTACGAGCAGTACTTC. Amino acid sequence: CASSHKLGSGTVPSYEQYF.

This chain joins TRBV2 and TRBJ2-7; 7 positions agree with TRBD2. The V and J ends lost 4 bases and 0 bases, in that order; junction bases with no gene match: 12. CDR1 and CDR2 (germline): SNHLY, FYNNEI. The CDR3 contains 17 residues. CDR3 bases: TGTGCCAGCAGTGCTGGGACTTTCTCGGGGGGCTCCTACGAGCAGTACTTC. Translated, it gives CASSAGTFSGGSYEQYF.

This clone was seen only a few times. V and J are TRBV7-2 and TRBJ1-2, with D perhaps TRBD1 (6 bases). The CDR3 runs to 13 residues. Germline V gene lookup returns CDR1 SGHTA and CDR2 FQGNSA. V shed 0 bases and J shed 8 bases, with 10 bases lying between them. In DNA, the CDR3 is TGTGCCAGCAGCTTAGCGACAGGAGAAGGCTACACCTTC. This gives the protein CASSLATGEGYTF.

This clone was seen only once. CDR3: CASSLAGLLNTEAFF. For the CDR3, the DNA is TGTGCCAGCAGCCTTGCGGGACTGCTGAACACTGAAGCTTTCTTT. The genes are TRBV3-1 (or the pseudogene TRBV3-2) and TRBJ1-1; tentative D call: TRBD1 (5 bases). Germline CDR1 reads LGHDT; CDR2 reads YNNKEL (reference sequence). The CDR3 length is 15 residues. Trimming left V 4 bases short and J 0 bases short, with 12 bases between.

This chain joins TRBV11-2 and TRBJ2-5; perhaps D is TRBD1 or TRBD2 (5 bases each). V lost 5 bases, J lost 0 bases, and 16 bases lay in between. CDR1 and CDR2 from the germline V gene are SGHAT and FQNNGV. This CDR3 has 16 residues. CDR3: CASSATHQGHQETQYF. DNA of the CDR3: TGTGCCAGCAGCGCGACGCATCAGGGACACCAAGAGACCCAGTACTTC. Using reference TRBV11-2 and TRBJ2-5 for the parts outside the CDR3, the full variable domain is EAGVAQSPRYKIIEKRQSVAFWCNPISGHATLYWYQQILGQGPKLLIQFQNNGVVDDSQLPKDRFSAERLKGVDSTLKIQPAKLEDSAVYLCASSATHQGHQETQYFGPGTRLLVL.

The CDR3 DNA follows: TGTGCCAGTATAGGGCAGCGGAACACTGAAGCTTTCTTT. Translated: CASIGQRNTEAFF. V gene TRBV19 combines with J gene TRBJ1-1, with D unresolved. The CDR3 runs 13 residues. V lost 7 bases and J lost 1, with 10 bases in between. CDR1 LNHDA and CDR2 SQIVND come from the germline V gene (reference sequence).

For the CDR3, the DNA is TGTGCCTGGAGCCTCCTGGGGGGGCTTGGGAATGAGCAGTTCTTC. Amino acid sequence: CAWSLLGGLGNEQFF. This chain connects TRBV30 to TRBJ2-1, with D perhaps matching TRBD2 (7 bases). Trimming took off 3 bases at V and 7 bases at J, with 19 bases between the two ends. CDR3 length: 15 amino acids. From germline, CDR1 is GTSNPN and CDR2 SVGIG (reference sequence).

This chain joins TRBV27 and TRBJ2-5, with 8 bases identical to TRBD1. CDR3 size: 15 residues. J lost 5 bases, V lost 6 bases, and 11 bases had no gene match. Germline V gives CDR1 MNHEY, CDR2 SMNVEV (reference sequence). In nucleotides, the CDR3 is TGTGCCAGCAGCGCAGGGGGCGTCCTTGGGGAGACCCAGTACTTC. It translates to CASSAGGVLGETQYF.

The CDR3, as DNA: TGTGCCAGCAGCTTAGGGCAGCGGGGGGGTTCCCAAGAGACCCAGTACTTC. Amino acids: CASSLGQRGGSQETQYF. The rearrangement uses TRBV7-2 and TRBJ2-5; 10 bases line up with TRBD2. This CDR3 spans 17 amino acids. Germline-derived CDR1 and CDR2 are SGHTA and FQGNSA. J was trimmed by 1 base and V by 1 base; bases with no gene match: 6. Full variable domain (rest looked up from reference TRBV7-2 and TRBJ2-5): GAGVSQSPSNKVTEKGKDVELRCDPISGHTALYWYRQSLGQGLEFLIYFQGNSAPDKSGLPSDRFSAERTGGSVSTLTIQRTQQEDSAVYLCASSLGQRGGSQETQYFGPGTRLLVL.

The chain links TRBV5-1 to TRBJ1-5, with D unclear. The CDR3 length is 15 residues. V was clipped by 5 bases and J by 0 bases, with 12 bases between them. From germline, CDR1 is SGHRS and CDR2 YFSETQ. CDR3 region: CASSWGWDSNQPQHF. CDR3 DNA: TGCGCCAGCAGTTGGGGTTGGGATAGCAATCAGCCCCAGCATTTT.

The chain carries TRBV6-5 and TRBJ2-5; TRBD1 or TRBD2 may be the D gene (6 bases each). CDR1 and CDR2 (germline): MNHEY, SVGAGI. V was trimmed by 7 bases and J by 0 bases, leaving 12 bases between them. This CDR3 has 14 residues. In DNA, the CDR3 is TGTGCCAGCACCCTGGGGGGCGACCAAGAGACCCAGTACTTC. Translated: CASTLGGDQETQYF.

The CDR3 nucleotides are TGCAGTGCTATAGGGGGGGAGACCCAGTACTTC. Translation: CSAIGGETQYF. The J gene is TRBJ2-5, the V gene TRBV20-1, with D perhaps given as TRBD1 or TRBD2 (6 bases each). Germline assignment: CDR1 DFQATT and CDR2 SNEGSKA (reference sequence). The CDR3 is made up of 11 amino acids. V was cut by 4 bases and J by 5 bases, with 8 bases left in between.

V gene TRBV29-1 combines with J gene TRBJ1-3; the match to TRBD1 covers 7 bases. Germline-derived CDR1 and CDR2 are SQVTM and ANQGSEA. The CDR3 has 12 residues. The junction had 4 bases not matched to a gene; V was cut back by 7 bases and J by 4 bases. Here the CDR3 DNA reads TGCAGCGCTCAGACAGGGGGAAACACCATATATTTT. This codes for CSAQTGGNTIYF.

This rearrangement joins TRBV5-1 to TRBJ1-5; no clear D gene. The CDR3 contains 14 residues. V lost 0 bases to trimming and J lost 7 bases, with 11 bases between them. Per germline, CDR1 SGHRS and CDR2 YFSETQ. This CDR3 is CASSLEGKDQPQHF. The CDR3, as DNA: TGCGCCAGCAGCTTGGAAGGGAAAGACCAGCCCCAGCATTTT.